This T cell receptor beta chain originates from a study of regulatory T cells in long-lasting Graves disease. V dropped 0 bases and J dropped 4 bases, with 13 bases sitting between them. The CDR3 is made up of 14 amino acids. CDR1 is GTSNPN, CDR2 SVGIG, per germline (reference sequence). Of note for this clonotype: Its antigen is unknown.

The time point here: persistent/refractory GD, antithyroid drugs over 5 years with positive TRAb. Making the TCR library involved RNA that had been extracted from PBMCs. The patients were enrolled through endocrinology in Xi'an, China. Findings of the study overall: Favored gene segments in persistent disease were TRBV28, TRBJ1-2 and TRBJ2-5. Clonotypes that were public and shared totalled 2,500 to 3,000 in persistent patients versus 966 in new patients.

For TCR beta, libraries came from iRepertoire HTBI primers and Arm-PCR of CDR3 regions. TCRdb called the multiplex PCR reads again in MiXCR, with one record for every CDR3 protein. This table holds 500,000 to 700,000 distinct CDR3 sequences, 25% to 35% found once. The input for sequencing was peripheral blood mononuclear cells (PBMCs), taken when the disease was refractory, from a patient treated with antithyroid drugs. The receptor was isolated from a female donor with Graves disease. The rearrangement links TRBV30 to TRBJ2-7, with D possibly being TRBD2 (5 bases). CDR3 in DNA: TGTGCCTGGAGTGTACTCGAGCGGAGGTACGAGCAGTACTTC. Its protein product is CAWSVLERRYEQYF.